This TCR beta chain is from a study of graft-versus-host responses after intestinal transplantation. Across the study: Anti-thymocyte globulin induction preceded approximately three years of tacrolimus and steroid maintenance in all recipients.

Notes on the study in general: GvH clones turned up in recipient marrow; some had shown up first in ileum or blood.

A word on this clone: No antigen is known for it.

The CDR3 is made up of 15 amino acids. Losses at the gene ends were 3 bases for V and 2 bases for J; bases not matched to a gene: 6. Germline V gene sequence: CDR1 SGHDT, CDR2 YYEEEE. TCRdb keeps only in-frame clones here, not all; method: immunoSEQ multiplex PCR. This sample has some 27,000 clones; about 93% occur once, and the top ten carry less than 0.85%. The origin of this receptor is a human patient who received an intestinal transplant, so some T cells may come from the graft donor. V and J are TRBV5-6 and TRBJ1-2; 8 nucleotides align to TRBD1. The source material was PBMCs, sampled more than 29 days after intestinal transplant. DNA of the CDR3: TGTGCCAGCAGCTCGGCAGGGGGCGAAAACTATGGCTACACCTTC. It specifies CASSSAGGENYGYTF.